This T cell receptor (beta chain) was sequenced in a study of OX40 agonist ivuxolimab in advanced cancers. Study results and limitations: At 0.1 to 3.0 mg/kg and by week 6, CD4+ and CD8+ T cells in the blood had expanded clonally.

In germline, CDR1 is SNHLY, CDR2 FYNNEI. The CDR3 runs to 15 residues. The V gene lost 4 bases and the J gene lost 6 bases, with 16 bases spanning the gap. The sample holds one count of this clone. Its cognate antigen is unknown. It was autoimmune disease history or systemic immunosuppression that excluded patients. Using immunoSEQ multiplex PCR, the repertoire was profiled, and TCRdb retains in-frame clones only, with some absent. The sample shows about 17,000 clones, around 80% of them seen only once. This receptor was obtained from an adult with an advanced solid tumor such as melanoma, head and neck, liver or kidney cancer. The material was CD4+ or CD8+ T cells sorted from blood, obtained in a trial of the OX40 agonist ivuxolimab. This chain joins TRBV2 and TRBJ1-5; D remains unclear. The CDR3 sequence is CASSAGSLVGQPQHF. In DNA form, the CDR3 reads TGTGCCAGCAGTGCCGGCAGTCTGGTGGGTCAGCCCCAGCATTTT.